Presented here are 2 T cell receptor beta chains from one specimen sequenced in a study of T cell changes during pregnancy in multiple sclerosis. The protocol was immunoSEQ multiplex PCR, while the TCRdb copy is restricted to in-frame clones and leaves out a portion. The sample consists of tens of thousands of clones, more than 90% of them appearing once. The sample was peripheral blood, taken in the first trimester of pregnancy. All receptors come from a female donor in good health, enrolled as a control in a pregnancy study.

This sequence joins TRBV7-8 and TRBJ2-1; no reliable D call. V was clipped by 3 bases and J by 7 bases, with 19 bases between them. CDR1 is SGHVS, CDR2 FQNEAQ, per germline. The length of the CDR3 is 16 residues. The CDR3: CASSFPGPSSKNEQFF. CDR3 coding DNA: TGTGCCAGCAGCTTTCCGGGTCCCTCCTCCAAGAATGAGCAGTTCTTC.

The chain carries TRBV5-1 and TRBJ2-1, with a weak D call TRBD1 (6 bases). The CDR3 contains 14 residues. V shed 3 bases and J shed 5 bases, with 12 bases lying between them. Germline V CDR1 and CDR2: SGHRS, YFSETQ. CDR3 sequence: CASSSKTGDNEQFF. CDR3 nucleotide sequence: TGCGCCAGCAGCTCGAAGACAGGTGACAATGAGCAGTTCTTC.